This T cell receptor beta chain originates from a study of lung T cells in sarcoidosis with Löfgren's syndrome. The germline gives CDR1 SEHNR, CDR2 FQNEAQ (reference sequence). The CDR3 spans 13 residues. V lost 5 bases, J lost 3 bases, and 11 bases lay in between. TCRdb processed the reads anew with MiXCR; each CDR3 protein has one entry. The sample holds tens of thousands of distinct CDR3 sequences, about 20% seen once. Sequenced input: CD4+ T cells from PBMCs. J is TRBJ2-7 and V is TRBV7-9, with a possible D match to TRBD2 (5 bases). This TCR was sampled from a human donor with sarcoidosis (Löfgren's syndrome or another form), or a control subject (not recorded which). The CDR3 DNA reads as TGTGCCAGCAGCCCGGGCGGGCGCTACGAGCAGTACTTC. This gives the protein CASSPGGRYEQYF.